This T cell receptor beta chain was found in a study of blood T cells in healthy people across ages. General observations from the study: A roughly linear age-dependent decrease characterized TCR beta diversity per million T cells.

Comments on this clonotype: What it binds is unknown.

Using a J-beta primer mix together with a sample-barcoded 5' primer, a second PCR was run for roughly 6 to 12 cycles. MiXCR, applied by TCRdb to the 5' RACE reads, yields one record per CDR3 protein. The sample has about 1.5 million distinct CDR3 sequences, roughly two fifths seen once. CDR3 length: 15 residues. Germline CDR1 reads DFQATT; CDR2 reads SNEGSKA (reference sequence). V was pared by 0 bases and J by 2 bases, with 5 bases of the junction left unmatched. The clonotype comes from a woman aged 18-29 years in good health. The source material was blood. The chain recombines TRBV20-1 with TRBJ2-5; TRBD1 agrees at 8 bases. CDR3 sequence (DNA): TGCAGTGCTAGAGATCAAAGGACAGGGCAAGAGACCCAGTACTTC. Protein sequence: CSARDQRTGQETQYF.